A single sample is the source of the 21 T cell receptor beta chains below, sequenced in a study of T cell repertoires in cytomegalovirus infection. A single record per CDR3 protein comes from TCRdb applying MiXCR to the reads. The table shows a few hundred thousand distinct CDR3 sequences, with roughly 15% occurring only once. The sequenced sample consisted of PBMCs. Every receptor here comes from a human donor in good health (CMV status not recorded). Some clones in this sample may be carry-over from other donors' samples.

This clonotype was seen repeatedly, ten times or more. The DNA for the CDR3 is TGTGCCAGCAGCCACTCTAGCGGGGGGCATCTTACGCAGTATTTT. Translated, it gives CASSHSSGGHLTQYF. This sequence joins TRBV11-2 and TRBJ2-3, with 11 bases fitting TRBD2. CDR1 and CDR2 (germline): SGHAT, FQNNGV. The CDR3 extends over 15 amino acids. V was clipped by 5 bases and J by 8 bases; unmatched bases: 9.

This clonotype was seen a few times. The rearrangement uses TRBV6-1 and TRBJ1-4; D remains ambiguous. The CDR3 totals 13 residues. Germline values: CDR1 MNHNS, CDR2 SASEGT. V lost 6 bases and J lost 0, with 5 bases in between. Here the CDR3 DNA reads TGTGCCAGCAGGGACGCAACTAATGAAAAACTGTTTTTT. This codes for CASRDATNEKLFF.

This clonotype was seen many times. The chain links TRBV12-3 or TRBV12-4 to TRBJ1-6; D not resolved. Trimming stripped 2 bases from V and 4 bases from J, with 18 bases between. The CDR3 consists of 18 residues. In DNA, the CDR3 is TGTGCCAGCAGTTTACTCTATCCCTTTGCCTGGTATAATTCACCCCTCCACTTT. This translates into CASSLLYPFAWYNSPLHF.

The chain recombines TRBV6-5 with TRBJ1-1, with 8 bases matching TRBD1. The CDR3 spans 15 residues. The V segment lost 0 bases and the J segment 5 bases; nucleotides outside the gene matches: 5. Germline V gives CDR1 MNHEY, CDR2 SVGAGI. CDR3 sequence reads: CASSYSTTGATEAFF. CDR3 bases: TGTGCCAGCAGTTACTCGACGACAGGGGCTACTGAAGCTTTCTTT.

In this sample, this clonotype turned up many times. The CDR3 sequence: CASSPGTSGGREQFF. The CDR3 bases are TGTGCCAGCAGCCCCGGGACTAGCGGGGGTCGGGAGCAGTTCTTC. V usage is TRBV7-9 and J usage is TRBJ2-1, with TRBD2 matching over 14 bases. J lost 10 bases, V lost 5 bases, and 7 bases had no gene match. The CDR3 covers 15 residues. Germline values: CDR1 SEHNR, CDR2 FQNEAQ (reference sequence). Complete variable domain (other parts from reference TRBV7-9 and TRBJ2-1): DTGVSQNPRHKITKRGQNVTFRCDPISEHNRLYWYRQTLGQGPEFLTYFQNEAQLEKSRLLSDRFSAERPKGSFSTLEIQRTEQGDSAMYLCASSPGTSGGREQFFGPGTRLTVL.

In DNA, the CDR3 is TGTGCCAGCAGGGACCAGACAGGAAGGAACACTGAAGCTTTCTTT. Protein sequence: CASRDQTGRNTEAFF. The chain couples TRBV28 to TRBJ1-1; the D gene is possibly TRBD1 (6 bases). The germline V gene encodes CDR1 MDHEN and CDR2 SYDVKM. The CDR3 loop spans 15 amino acids. V was pared by 6 bases and J by 1 base, with 15 bases between. The full variable domain, its missing parts supplied by reference TRBV28 and TRBJ1-1, is DVKVTQSSRYLVKRTGEKVFLECVQDMDHENMFWYRQDPGLGLRLIYFSYDVKMKEKGDIPEGYSVSREKKERFSLILESASTNQTSMYLCASRDQTGRNTEAFFGQGTRLTVV.

The chain combines TRBV27 with TRBJ1-2; D unclear. The germline CDR1 and CDR2 sequences are MNHEY and SMNVEV (reference sequence). The CDR3 has 13 residues. Trimming left V 7 bases short and J 2 bases short, with 11 bases between. The CDR3 loop reads CASKSPGNYGYTF. DNA for the CDR3: TGTGCCAGCAAGTCCCCGGGGAACTATGGCTACACCTTC.

This chain links TRBV7-9 with TRBJ1-1, with 7 bases fitting TRBD1. Losses at the gene ends were 2 bases for V and 5 bases for J; bases not matched to a gene: 8. There are 15 residues in the CDR3. The V gene's germline CDR1 is SEHNR and CDR2 FQNEAQ (reference sequence). The CDR3 DNA follows: TGTGCCAGCAGCTTAACCCAAACAGGGGTAACTGAAGCTTTCTTT. Amino acid sequence: CASSLTQTGVTEAFF.

The rearrangement joins TRBV20-1 to TRBJ1-1; the D is unclear. This CDR3 comprises 11 residues. CDR1 and CDR2 from the germline V gene are DFQATT and SNEGSKA (reference sequence). The V and J ends lost 4 bases and 2 bases respectively, with 5 bases between them. The CDR3 sequence is CSAKKNTEAFF. The CDR3 DNA sequence: TGCAGTGCTAAAAAAAACACTGAAGCTTTCTTT.

The J gene is TRBJ2-7, the V gene TRBV14, with a possible D match to TRBD2 (6 bases). The CDR3 is 15 residues long. V lost 1 base, J lost 3 bases, and 13 bases lay in between. The germline CDR1 and CDR2 sequences are SGHDN and FVKESK. The CDR3 spells CASSQGTLGGYEQYF. DNA for the CDR3: TGTGCCAGCAGCCAAGGAACTCTGGGGGGCTACGAGCAGTACTTC. The variable domain in full, with the rest retrieved from reference TRBV14 and TRBJ2-7, is EAGVTQFPSHSVIEKGQTVTLRCDPISGHDNLYWYRRVMGKEIKFLLHFVKESKQDESGMPNNRFLAERTGGTYSTLKVQPAELEDSGVYFCASSQGTLGGYEQYFGPGTRLTVT.

The chain combines TRBV28 with TRBJ2-7; TRBD1 is a possible D gene (6 bases). With 2 bases removed from V and 6 bases from J, the gap between germline ends came to 11 bases. The CDR3 runs to 13 residues. The germline gives CDR1 MDHEN, CDR2 SYDVKM. The CDR3 DNA sequence: TGTGCCAGCAGTTTAAAGCAGGGGCTCGAGCAGTACTTC. Its protein is CASSLKQGLEQYF.

This sequence joins TRBV4-3 and TRBJ1-2; 8 positions match TRBD1. The V gene end was trimmed by 4 bases and the J gene end by 4 bases; junction bases not matched to a gene: 11. The CDR3 covers 16 residues. Germline CDR1 and CDR2: LGHNA and YSLEER. The CDR3 DNA follows: TGCGCCAGCAGCCGAACCTACCAGACAGGGGTCTATGGCTACACCTTC. Its protein product is CASSRTYQTGVYGYTF.

This clonotype was seen more than once but under ten times. The rearrangement uses TRBV6-5 and TRBJ2-7; D unresolved. This CDR3 region has 15 residues. Trimming stripped 2 bases from V and 0 bases from J, with 11 bases between. Germline assignment: CDR1 MNHEY and CDR2 SVGAGI. DNA of the CDR3: TGTGCCAGCAGTTACGGTCGTGGTGGCTCCTACGAGCAGTACTTC. Its translation is CASSYGRGGSYEQYF.

The chain is built from TRBV7-2 and TRBJ2-7, with 11 nucleotides matching TRBD1. This CDR3 has 15 amino acids. Trimming cost V 5 bases and J 9 bases; bases outside gene matches: 12. In germline, CDR1 is SGHTA, CDR2 FQGNSA. The CDR3 spells CASSLRPGQGERQYF. The CDR3 bases are TGTGCCAGCAGCCTCCGTCCGGGACAGGGGGAAAGGCAGTACTTC. The complete variable domain, with remaining parts taken from reference TRBV7-2 and TRBJ2-7, reads GAGVSQSPSNKVTEKGKDVELRCDPISGHTALYWYRQSLGQGLEFLIYFQGNSAPDKSGLPSDRFSAERTGGSVSTLTIQRTQQEDSAVYLCASSLRPGQGERQYFGPGTRLTVT.

This clonotype was observed many times. The genes are TRBV7-8 and TRBJ2-1, with TRBD2 identical over 16 bases. The CDR3 contains 16 residues. The junction had 2 bases not matched to a gene; V was cut back by 1 base and J by 8 bases. Germline CDR1 SGHVS, CDR2 FQNEAQ. Here the CDR3 reads CASSLGGTSGGDEQFF. The CDR3 coding sequence is TGTGCCAGCAGCTTAGGTGGGACTAGCGGGGGGGATGAGCAGTTCTTC. Together with reference TRBV7-8 and TRBJ2-1, the CDR3 gives the full variable domain: GAGVSQSPRYKVAKRGQDVALRCDPISGHVSLFWYQQALGQGPEFLTYFQNEAQLDKSGLPSDRFFAERPEGSVSTLKIQRTQQEDSAVYLCASSLGGTSGGDEQFFGPGTRLTVL.

The CDR3 region is CASTGQSYGYTF. DNA of the CDR3: TGTGCCAGCACGGGACAGTCCTATGGCTACACCTTC. This chain joins TRBV6-2 or TRBV6-3 and TRBJ1-2; TRBD1 matches 7 bases. The CDR3 has 12 residues. V lost 7 bases, J lost 4 bases, and 3 bases stayed unmatched. Germline CDR1 reads MNHEY; CDR2 reads SVGEGT.

This clonotype showed up many times. The rearrangement uses TRBV7-9 and TRBJ2-3, with D possibly being TRBD1 (5 bases). CDR1 and CDR2 (germline): SEHNR, FQNEAQ (reference sequence). V lost 5 bases, J lost 3 bases, and 9 bases lay in between. This CDR3 has 13 amino acids. In DNA form, the CDR3 reads TGTGCCAGCAGCATGACAGTGACAGATACGCAGTATTTT. As protein: CASSMTVTDTQYF.

This clonotype was observed at least ten times. The chain uses TRBV7-2 and TRBJ1-1, with 8 bases lining up with TRBD1. V shed 1 base and J 7 bases; nucleotides not matched to a gene: 8. CDR3 length: 15 amino acids. The V gene's germline CDR1 is SGHTA and CDR2 FQGNSA. This CDR3 is CASSLEDNRGSEAFF. The CDR3 DNA reads TGTGCCAGCAGCTTAGAGGATAACAGGGGGAGTGAAGCTTTCTTT. Combining the CDR3 with reference TRBV7-2 and TRBJ1-1 gives the whole variable domain GAGVSQSPSNKVTEKGKDVELRCDPISGHTALYWYRQSLGQGLEFLIYFQGNSAPDKSGLPSDRFSAERTGGSVSTLTIQRTQQEDSAVYLCASSLEDNRGSEAFFGQGTRLTVV.

This chain uses TRBV7-9 with TRBJ2-1, with D possibly being TRBD1 or TRBD2 (5 bases each). This CDR3 has 15 amino acids. The V gene's germline CDR1 is SEHNR and CDR2 FQNEAQ (reference sequence). The V end lost 4 bases, the J end lost 7 bases, and 17 bases lay between the germline ends. The CDR3 reads CASSSSVRGANEQFF. The CDR3 DNA sequence: TGTGCCAGCAGCTCCAGCGTACGAGGGGCGAATGAGCAGTTCTTC.

This clonotype was seen a handful of times. One junction end disagrees with the germline gene, perhaps due to a read error. CDR3 residues: CATSRERGAAGGTTEELFF. The CDR3 DNA reads as TGTGCCACCAGCAGAGAACGTGGGGCGGCAGGGGGTACGACCGAGGAGCTGTTTTTT. The chain carries TRBV15 and TRBJ2-2, with 7 bases aligning to TRBD1. Germline values: CDR1 LNHNV, CDR2 YYDKDF (reference sequence). The CDR3 loop spans 19 amino acids.

The chain joins TRBV20-1 to TRBJ1-5, with D possibly TRBD1 on 5 matching bases. CDR3 length: 13 amino acids. V lost 6 bases to trimming and J lost 3 bases, with 12 bases between them. Germline V gene data show CDR1 as DFQATT and CDR2 as SNEGSKA (reference sequence). The CDR3: CSAPGGHNQPQHF. CDR3 DNA sequence: TGCAGTGCCCCTGGCGGACACAATCAGCCCCAGCATTTT.